What follows are 13 T cell receptor beta chains derived from one specimen sequenced in a study of cytomegalovirus exposure and HLA in healthy donors. In the PCR, 60 Vbeta and 13 Jbeta primers were used. Assay: immunoSEQ multiplex PCR; the TCRdb copy retains only in-frame clones and omits some. This sample yields about 52,000 clones, of which 73% are seen a single time; around 3.1% belongs to the top ten. The specimen sequenced was PBMCs. The receptors were sampled from a man between 18 and 29 years old in good health and CMV-seronegative.

The chain employs TRBV4-2 and TRBJ2-3; 9 positions match TRBD2. Germline CDR1 reads LGHNA; CDR2 reads YNFKEQ. With 8 bases clipped from V and 4 bases from J, the junction kept 10 bases outside the gene matches. CDR3 size: 15 residues. The CDR3 loop is CASGIAGAGADTQYF. Here the CDR3 DNA reads TGTGCCAGCGGAATAGCGGGAGCGGGGGCAGATACGCAGTATTTT.

V gene TRBV4-2 combines with J gene TRBJ1-2, with a weak D call TRBD1 (6 bases). Germline lookup yields CDR1 LGHNA and CDR2 YNFKEQ. V lost 4 bases and J 4 bases, leaving 16 bases between the germline ends. This CDR3 spans 15 amino acids. The CDR3 nucleotides read TGTGCCAGCAGCCCCGAGGACAGCCTATCCTATGGCTACACCTTC. Residues: CASSPEDSLSYGYTF.

The rearrangement links TRBV30 to TRBJ2-5; weak D call: TRBD2 (6 bases). V was trimmed by 4 bases and J by 0 bases, leaving 9 bases between them. Germline V gives CDR1 GTSNPN, CDR2 SVGIG (reference sequence). The CDR3 is 13 amino acids. The CDR3, as DNA: TGTGCCTGGACTCGGGAGTACCAAGAGACCCAGTACTTC. Translation: CAWTREYQETQYF.

A word on this clone: The conserved closing phenylalanine or tryptophan is absent in this CDR3, likely reflecting a read error. For the CDR3, the DNA is TGCGCCAGCAGCCAAGAGTCTAGCGGGAGTTTTGAGCAGTACCTC. This sequence encodes CASSQESSGSFEQYL. This rearrangement joins TRBV4-3 to TRBJ2-7, with 10 bases aligning to TRBD2. Trimming cost V 0 bases and J 7 bases; bases outside gene matches: 6. The CDR3 has 15 residues. Germline V CDR1 and CDR2: LGHNA, YSLEER.

The J gene is TRBJ1-2, the V gene TRBV5-6, with TRBD1 as a possible D gene (6 bases). This CDR3 comprises 15 residues. V lost 1 base, J lost 2 bases, and 12 bases lay in between. Germline V gene lookup returns CDR1 SGHDT and CDR2 YYEEEE. The CDR3 loop is CASSLFVRGNYGYTF. DNA for the CDR3: TGTGCCAGCAGCTTGTTTGTCAGGGGAAACTATGGCTACACCTTC.

V is TRBV11-1 and J is TRBJ1-1; D is perhaps TRBD1 (5 bases). CDR1 SGHAT and CDR2 FQDESV come from the germline V gene (reference sequence). V dropped 5 bases and J dropped 6 bases, with 7 bases sitting between them. The CDR3 is 11 residues long. As DNA, the CDR3 is TGTGCCAGCAGCGCAGGGTCTGAAGCTTTCTTT. It encodes CASSAGSEAFF.

This clone was recorded a few times. V is TRBV28 and J is TRBJ2-1; a weak D match, TRBD1 (6 bases). The germline gives CDR1 MDHEN, CDR2 SYDVKM. Trimming removed 6 bases from V and 5 bases from J, with 20 bases in between. This CDR3 has 16 amino acids. The CDR3 DNA sequence: TGTGCCAGCAGCCGATATCAGGGGTCCCTCAACAATGAGCAGTTCTTC. The encoded protein is CASSRYQGSLNNEQFF.

This clone was observed a handful of times. The genes are TRBV10-3 and TRBJ2-3; the match to TRBD1 covers 10 bases. Germline V gives CDR1 ENHRY, CDR2 SYGVKD. CDR3 length equals 15 residues. Trimming cost V 4 bases and J 2 bases; bases outside gene matches: 3. CDR3 region: CAISGTGGFTDTQYF. The DNA of the CDR3 is TGTGCCATCAGTGGGACAGGGGGGTTCACAGATACGCAGTATTTT.

The chain is built from TRBV6-5 and TRBJ1-1; 9 bases fit TRBD1. Germline V CDR1 and CDR2: MNHEY, SVGAGI. The CDR3 is 13 residues long. The junction had 5 bases not matched to a gene; V was cut back by 8 bases and J by 4 bases. This CDR3 is CASGQTGGTEAFF. Here the CDR3 DNA reads TGTGCCAGCGGCCAGACAGGGGGCACTGAAGCTTTCTTT.

The chain uses TRBV7-9 and TRBJ1-1; TRBD1 agrees at 7 bases. The CDR3 is 14 amino acids. Unmatched junction bases numbered 10, after V lost 8 bases and J lost 4 bases. Germline CDR1 reads SEHNR; CDR2 reads FQNEAQ (reference sequence). The CDR3 loop reads CASSRGGEATEAFF. The DNA for the CDR3 is TGTGCCAGCTCCCGAGGGGGCGAGGCCACTGAAGCTTTCTTT. The full variable domain, completed using reference TRBV7-9 and TRBJ1-1, is DTGVSQNPRHKITKRGQNVTFRCDPISEHNRLYWYRQTLGQGPEFLTYFQNEAQLEKSRLLSDRFSAERPKGSFSTLEIQRTEQGDSAMYLCASSRGGEATEAFFGQGTRLTVV.

This chain connects TRBV28 to TRBJ2-7; weak D call: TRBD2 (6 bases). The CDR3 is 13 amino acids. The ends were cut back, 7 bases at V and 2 bases at J, with 12 bases in the middle. From germline, CDR1 is MDHEN and CDR2 SYDVKM. The CDR3 reads CASTPGLTYEQYF. The CDR3 DNA reads as TGTGCCAGCACGCCAGGACTAACCTACGAGCAGTACTTC.

The V and J genes are TRBV19 and TRBJ1-1, with TRBD1 matching over 7 bases. J gave up 7 bases and V 9 bases, and 11 bases lay outside the gene matches. Per the germline V gene, CDR1 is LNHDA and CDR2 is SQIVND (reference sequence). This CDR3 is 13 amino acids long. The CDR3 coding sequence is TGTGCCAGCCGATTGGAGGGGGCGGTTGAAGCTTTCTTT. Its translation: CASRLEGAVEAFF.

The rearrangement joins TRBV27 to TRBJ2-7; TRBD2 agrees at 12 bases. The ends lost 1 base at V and 1 base at J; junction bases unmatched: 8. Germline lookup yields CDR1 MNHEY and CDR2 SMNVEV (reference sequence). This CDR3 spans 18 amino acids. The CDR3, as DNA: TGTGCCAGCAGTTTATTGCCTAGCGGGAGGGCTGGGTCCTACGAGCAGTACTTC. Translation gives CASSLLPSGRAGSYEQYF.